This T cell receptor beta chain was obtained from a study of cytomegalovirus exposure and HLA in healthy donors (dated by TCRdb to about 2017). In terms of the full investigation: According to a later analysis, one platform produced both the roughly 110 validation repertoires and the roughly 640 repertoires of the first cohort. The study was designed to test whether signatures of past pathogen exposure could be identified by cataloging public T cell receptors. In addition to the first cohort of about 650 subjects, a separate validation cohort of 100 to 150 different subjects was used. The study combined high-throughput TCR immunosequencing, statistical association of individual TCRs with disease status, and machine learning to predict cytomegalovirus infection status.

CDR1 and CDR2 (SGHTA, FQGNSA) derive from the germline V gene. The CDR3, cysteine through phenylalanine, is 14 amino acids long. Only the CDR3 portion is preserved as DNA: 42 bases, with reading frame beginning at the first base. V and J lose 0 bases and 2 bases, and a span of 4 bases separates them. In the case of this clone: No antigen is known for it. No base quality values were provided; no much bigger clone lies one nucleotide off.

Broader findings and caveats from the paper: Across donors, most TCR sequences were observed very rarely, whereas some public TCRs were present in many individuals. A later analysis had no HLA typing for the validation cohort, so co-occurrence there was scored across all 130 or so repertoires. In the study, approximately 160 TCR beta chains were listed as associated with cytomegalovirus. A later analysis found that TCRs clustered in the first cohort also tended to co-occur in the roughly 110 validation repertoires, with approximately 93% of cluster scores above 0. According to the authors, the approach could potentially be generalized to other disease states and immunological phenotypes. Cytomegalovirus status was reported to be diagnosed by the classifier with high specificity and sensitivity in both the original and validation cohorts. In vitro tests confirmed that a few of the cytomegalovirus-associated TCR beta chains recognize cytomegalovirus antigens.

Library generation was performed with the immunoSEQ multiplex PCR assay. The paper's data handling went like this. A statistical classification framework was built for diagnosing cytomegalovirus status from the catalog of TCR beta chain sequences. In TCRdb, the immuneACCESS table is reduced to in-frame sequences with V and J assigned. These tables do not hold every clone; where another copy was compared, an unresolved V gene accounts for under half, and the others remain unexplained. That table supplies the V and J calls and clone size; D and trimming were determined from the DNA. The sample profile shows under 250,000 clones; less than 90% of them were found once. Of the sample, more than 10% is held by the ten largest clones. The donors belonged to the validation cohort of roughly 120 subjects, which was separate from the 666-subject first cohort.

This clonotype was obtained from a man between 18 and 29 years old in good health and CMV-seropositive. The chain uses TRBV7-2 and TRBJ2-2; no D gene can be assigned with confidence. Sequenced input: PBMCs. The CDR3 corresponds to CASSLAPNTGELFF. The nucleotide sequence is given as TGTGCCAGCAGCTTAGCCCCTAACACCGGGGAGCTGTTTTTT.